This T cell receptor beta chain was recorded in a study of human T cells and chemical hapten exposure. Study information: Patients, mostly women, had alopecia areata, alopecia totalis or alopecia universalis. Study outcomes and limitations: Patch test score was positively correlated with the counts of TCRs that had expanded at PT1. High-frequency TCRs, those above 1 in 1000, stayed the same after DPC sensitization.

Time point denoted: pre-sensitization, week 0. Treatment here: therapeutic diphenylcyclopropenone sensitization with weekly scalp DPC. Patches went on only after blood had been drawn each time. The CDR3 is 15 amino acids. Trimming pared 2 bases from V and 2 bases from J, leaving 12 bases between. Germline assignment: CDR1 MGHRA and CDR2 YSYEKL. Details on this clonotype: What it binds is not known.

TCRdb itself ran the RACE reads through MiXCR, one entry per CDR3 protein. The profile shows 180,000 or so distinct CDR3 sequences, more than 25% of them singletons. The rearrangement joins TRBV4-1 to TRBJ1-2; no reliable D call. The sample in question was whole blood, obtained in connection with sensitization to the hapten diphenylcyclopropenone (DPC). The clonotype was recovered from a woman in her twenties or thirties with alopecia areata. Some clones in this sample may be carry-over from other donors' samples. The CDR3 reads CASSQLGDKNYGYTF. CDR3 DNA sequence: TGCGCCAGCAGCCAATTGGGCGATAAGAACTATGGCTACACCTTC.